The sequence of this T cell receptor beta chain was determined in a study of T cells in localized non-small cell lung cancer. Broader study findings: Sequencing, confined to only one tumor region, leaves heterogeneity possible.

The CDR3 loop spans 15 amino acids. The germline gives CDR1 MDHEN, CDR2 SYDVKM. With 3 bases removed from V and 0 bases from J, the gap between germline ends came to 6 bases. TCRdb's table, derived via immunoSEQ multiplex PCR, lists solely in-frame clones and lacks some. This sample has some 13,000 clones, with about 86% found just once. This clone appeared a single time. Its antigen is currently unknown. The V gene is TRBV28, the J gene TRBJ2-6; D unclear. The specimen was peripheral blood, collected before any cancer treatment. The origin of this receptor is an older male donor with stage I lung adenocarcinoma. CDR3 sequence (DNA): TGTGCCAGCAGTTTCTCGGTCTCTGGGGCCAACGTCCTGACTTTC. Its translation: CASSFSVSGANVLTF.